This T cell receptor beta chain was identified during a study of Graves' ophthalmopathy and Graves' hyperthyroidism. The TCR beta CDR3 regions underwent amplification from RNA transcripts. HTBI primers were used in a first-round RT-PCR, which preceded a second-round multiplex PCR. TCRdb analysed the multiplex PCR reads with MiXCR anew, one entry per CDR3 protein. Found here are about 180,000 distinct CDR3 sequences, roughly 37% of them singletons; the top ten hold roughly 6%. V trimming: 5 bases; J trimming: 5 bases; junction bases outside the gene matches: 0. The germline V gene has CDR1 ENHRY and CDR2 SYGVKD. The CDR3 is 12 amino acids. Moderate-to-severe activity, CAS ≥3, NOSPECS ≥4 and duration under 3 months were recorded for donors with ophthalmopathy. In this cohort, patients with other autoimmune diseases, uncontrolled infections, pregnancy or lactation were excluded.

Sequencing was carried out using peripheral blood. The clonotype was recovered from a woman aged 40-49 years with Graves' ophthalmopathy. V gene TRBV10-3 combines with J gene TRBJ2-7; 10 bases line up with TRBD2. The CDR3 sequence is CAISSGGDEQYF. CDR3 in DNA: TGTGCCATCAGTAGCGGGGGGGACGAGCAGTACTTC.